Below, 11 T cell receptor beta chains from the same sample are listed, as sequenced in a study of a mutant IDH1 vaccine in newly diagnosed glioma. Sample time point: week 11, during vaccination. Doses consisted of 300 ug of mutant IDH1 20-mer peptide each, paired with topical imiquimod. Produced via immunoSEQ multiplex PCR; TCRdb's table is partial and in-frame only. The table records about 40,000 clones, under 90% of them present only once. Their antigen targets remain unknown. Sequencing used peripheral blood mononuclear cells (PBMCs), obtained from a glioma patient whose treatment included an IDH1 peptide vaccine. These receptors all come from a young woman with glioma. Some clones in this sample may be carry-over from other donors' samples.

The chain couples TRBV7-8 to TRBJ2-7, with 10 nucleotides matching TRBD1. CDR1 and CDR2 (germline): SGHVS, FQNEAQ. With V trimmed by 4 bases and J by 4 bases, 7 bases remained unmatched. This CDR3 comprises 15 residues. This chain's CDR3 is CASSSPGQGLYEQYF. The CDR3 coding sequence is TGTGCCAGCAGCTCTCCGGGACAGGGGTTATACGAGCAGTACTTC.

The chain joins TRBV28 to TRBJ2-5; D remains ambiguous. Germline-derived CDR1 and CDR2 are MDHEN and SYDVKM. Trimming removed 8 bases from V and 0 bases from J, with 13 bases in between. CDR3 length: 14 amino acids. The CDR3 DNA follows: TGTGCCAGCGCAAACCCGGCCCACCAAGAGACCCAGTACTTC. Its translation is CASANPAHQETQYF.

This clone was recorded a few times. The chain couples TRBV30 to TRBJ1-1; D is unresolved. V gave up 3 bases and J gave up 10 bases, with 15 bases separating them. The CDR3 has 12 residues. CDR1 and CDR2 from the germline V gene are GTSNPN and SVGIG (reference sequence). This CDR3 is CAWRGSGLVAFF. CDR3 nucleotide sequence: TGTGCCTGGAGGGGCAGCGGTCTGGTAGCTTTCTTT.

This chain connects TRBV2 to TRBJ1-3; D not certain. Trimming cost V 0 bases and J 12 bases, with 15 bases left between them. The CDR3 totals 14 residues. Germline lookup yields CDR1 SNHLY and CDR2 FYNNEI. As DNA, the CDR3 is TGTGCCAGCAGTGAAGCGCGGTCAACAGTGAGCATATATTTT. Protein: CASSEARSTVSIYF. The full variable domain, rest sourced from reference TRBV2 and TRBJ1-3, is EPEVTQTPSHQVTQMGQEVILRCVPISNHLYFYWYRQILGQKVEFLVSFYNNEISEKSEIFDDQFSVERPDGSNFTLKIRSTKLEDSAMYFCASSEARSTVSIYFGEGSWLTVV.

The V and J genes are TRBV4-1 and TRBJ2-7; the D gene is possibly TRBD2 (6 bases). CDR3 length: 12 residues. Trimming pared 6 bases from V and 6 bases from J, leaving 12 bases between. CDR1 and CDR2 (germline): MGHRA, YSYEKL. The CDR3 sequence: CASSPDGSEQYF. CDR3 sequence (DNA): TGCGCCAGCAGTCCGGACGGGAGCGAGCAGTACTTC.

V and J are TRBV18 and TRBJ1-5; 8 bases agree with TRBD1. Germline V CDR1 and CDR2: KGHSH, LQKENI. V was pared by 2 bases and J by 6 bases, with 9 bases of the junction left unmatched. This CDR3 has 16 amino acids. The CDR3 here is CASSPFETGAIQPQHF. For the CDR3, the DNA is TGTGCCAGCTCACCATTCGAGACAGGGGCGATTCAGCCCCAGCATTTT.

The chain employs TRBV29-1 and TRBJ1-3; D is undetermined. The ends were cut back, 2 bases at V and 0 bases at J, with 2 bases in the middle. Germline lookup yields CDR1 SQVTM and CDR2 ANQGSEA. This CDR3 has 12 residues. The CDR3 spells CSVESSGNTIYF. The CDR3 coding sequence is TGCAGCGTTGAAAGCTCTGGAAACACCATATATTTT.

V and J are TRBV2 and TRBJ1-5; TRBD1 aligns across 8 bases. Germline lookup yields CDR1 SNHLY and CDR2 FYNNEI. The V and J ends lost 7 bases and 3 bases, in that order; junction bases with no gene match: 11. The CDR3 runs 16 residues. DNA of the CDR3: TGTGCCAGCACCCCGCCCACGGACAGGGACAATCAGCCCCAGCATTTT. The encoded protein is CASTPPTDRDNQPQHF.

V is TRBV19 and J is TRBJ1-1; tentatively, D is TRBD1 (5 bases). Germline V gene data show CDR1 as LNHDA and CDR2 as SQIVND (reference sequence). Trimming took 7 bases from V and 1 from J, leaving 10 bases between them. The CDR3 contains 13 residues. CDR3 loop: CASNRGENTEAFF. The CDR3 DNA reads TGTGCCAGTAATAGGGGAGAGAACACTGAAGCTTTCTTT.

V and J are TRBV6-6 and TRBJ1-5; D might be TRBD1 (5 bases). CDR3 length: 13 amino acids. Looked up from germline, CDR1 is MNHNY and CDR2 is SVGAGI (reference sequence). Trimming took off 6 bases at V and 4 bases at J, with 10 bases between the two ends. The CDR3: CASRWGGNQPQHF. As DNA, the CDR3 is TGTGCCAGCAGATGGGGGGGTAATCAGCCCCAGCATTTT.

This clone was seen a handful of times. This rearrangement joins TRBV19 to TRBJ1-5; D is possibly TRBD1 (5 bases). The CDR3 length is 12 residues. Germline V CDR1 and CDR2: LNHDA, SQIVND (reference sequence). With 8 bases removed from V and 4 bases from J, the gap between germline ends came to 9 bases. CDR3: CASGDVNQPQHF. The DNA for the CDR3 is TGTGCCAGTGGGGACGTAAATCAGCCCCAGCATTTT. The full variable domain, its missing parts supplied by reference TRBV19 and TRBJ1-5, is DGGITQSPKYLFRKEGQNVTLSCEQNLNHDAMYWYRQDPGQGLRLIYYSQIVNDFQKGDIAEGYSVSREKKESFPLTVTSAQKNPTAFYLCASGDVNQPQHFGDGTRLSIL.